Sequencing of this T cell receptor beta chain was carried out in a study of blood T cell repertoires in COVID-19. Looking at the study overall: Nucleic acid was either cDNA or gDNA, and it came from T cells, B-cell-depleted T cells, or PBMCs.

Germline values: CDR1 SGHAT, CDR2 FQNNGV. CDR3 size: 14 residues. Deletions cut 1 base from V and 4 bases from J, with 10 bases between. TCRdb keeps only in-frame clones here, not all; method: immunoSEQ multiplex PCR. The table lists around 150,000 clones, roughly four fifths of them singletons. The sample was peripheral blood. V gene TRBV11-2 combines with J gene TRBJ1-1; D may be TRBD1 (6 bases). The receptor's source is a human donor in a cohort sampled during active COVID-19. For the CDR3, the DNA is TGTGCCAGCAGCTTAGTTACAGGGACCACTGAAGCTTTCTTT. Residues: CASSLVTGTTEAFF.